What follows are 15 T cell receptor beta chains derived from one specimen sequenced in a study of beta chain features in type 1 diabetes. Findings and caveats of the study: Type 1 diabetes patients showed a moderate but significant shortening of TCRB CDR3s in all four CD4+ subsets.

Their target antigens are unknown. Of the isolated RNA, all was reverse transcribed, and so the sequenced material was expressed TCRB transcripts. Only in-frame clones appear in the TCRdb table, and some are missing; sequencing was by immunoSEQ multiplex PCR. The sample has some 45,000 clones, approximately 70% seen once. The sequenced sample consisted of Tregs from blood. The source is a woman aged 18-35 years with type 1 diabetes.

The chain joins TRBV5-1 to TRBJ1-2; D call uncertain. In germline, CDR1 is SGHRS, CDR2 YFSETQ. V was pared by 5 bases and J by 8 bases, with 16 bases between. The CDR3 contains 13 residues. The CDR3 loop is CASRDPPAEGYTF. CDR3 DNA sequence: TGCGCCAGCAGGGACCCCCCAGCGGAGGGCTACACCTTC.

The chain is built from TRBV19 and TRBJ1-1; D is ambiguous. The CDR3 loop spans 16 amino acids. With 4 bases removed from V and 0 bases from J, the gap between germline ends came to 15 bases. Per germline, CDR1 LNHDA and CDR2 SQIVND (reference sequence). CDR3: CASSTQQKILNTEAFF. CDR3 nucleotide sequence: TGTGCCAGTAGTACACAACAGAAAATCTTGAACACTGAAGCTTTCTTT. The variable domain in full, completed from reference TRBV19 and TRBJ1-1, reads DGGITQSPKYLFRKEGQNVTLSCEQNLNHDAMYWYRQDPGQGLRLIYYSQIVNDFQKGDIAEGYSVSREKKESFPLTVTSAQKNPTAFYLCASSTQQKILNTEAFFGQGTRLTVV.

The chain recombines TRBV7-9 with TRBJ1-3, with D unclear. V dropped 5 bases and J dropped 0 bases, with 20 bases sitting between them. This CDR3 is built from 18 residues. Per germline, CDR1 SEHNR and CDR2 FQNEAQ (reference sequence). In nucleotides, the CDR3 is TGTGCCAGCAGCCGTCCCTCCGGGAGGCCGCACTCTGGAAACACCATATATTTT. This sequence encodes CASSRPSGRPHSGNTIYF.

The chain employs TRBV20-1 and TRBJ2-2; D gene unclear. V gave up 6 bases and J gave up 6 bases, with 8 bases separating them. Per germline, CDR1 DFQATT and CDR2 SNEGSKA (reference sequence). The CDR3 is made up of 11 amino acids. The CDR3: CSAPSPGELFF. The CDR3 coding sequence is TGCAGTGCCCCGAGTCCCGGGGAGCTGTTTTTT.

The chain recombines TRBV7-2 with TRBJ2-3; D gene ambiguous. The V and J ends lost 0 bases and 2 bases respectively, with 6 bases between them. The CDR3 consists of 14 residues. Germline CDR1 SGHTA, CDR2 FQGNSA. CDR3 bases: TGTGCCAGCAGCTTAGCGAAGCCCACAGATACGCAGTATTTT. Residues: CASSLAKPTDTQYF.

In DNA, the CDR3 is TGCGCCAGCAGCCAAGCCACGGGGAGCACAGATACGCAGTATTTT. It is translated as CASSQATGSTDTQYF. The gene calls are TRBV4-1 and TRBJ2-3, with a possible D match to TRBD2 (5 bases). Trimming pared 1 base from V and 0 bases from J, leaving 8 bases between. Per germline, CDR1 MGHRA and CDR2 YSYEKL. The CDR3 runs to 15 residues.

The chain uses TRBV19 and TRBJ1-2; D gene ambiguous. The CDR3 covers 13 residues. The V gene's germline CDR1 is LNHDA and CDR2 SQIVND (reference sequence). Trimming removed 6 bases from V and 4 bases from J, with 12 bases in between. The CDR3 protein is CASRVTDSYGYTF. The CDR3 region has the DNA TGTGCCAGTAGAGTGACGGACTCCTATGGCTACACCTTC.

This chain joins TRBV7-3 and TRBJ2-7, with 16 bases aligning to TRBD2. This CDR3 has 17 residues. Germline lookup yields CDR1 SGHTA and CDR2 FQGTGA. The junction had 4 bases not matched to a gene; V was cut back by 5 bases and J by 0 bases. The CDR3 protein is CASSPGLAGGPSYEQYF. In DNA form, the CDR3 reads TGTGCCAGCAGCCCGGGACTAGCGGGAGGGCCCTCCTACGAGCAGTACTTC.

This chain connects TRBV29-1 to TRBJ2-1; D unclear. Germline loops: CDR1 SQVTM, CDR2 ANQGSEA. This CDR3 is 12 amino acids long. The ends were cut back, 7 bases at V and 8 bases at J, with 15 bases in the middle. In nucleotides, the CDR3 is TGCAGCGCCAGGCCCGCTTCTGATGAGCAGTTCTTC. Amino acids: CSARPASDEQFF.

The chain has TRBV2 and TRBJ2-4, with TRBD1 matching 9 bases. V lost 6 bases to trimming and J lost 7 bases; unmatched junction nucleotides: 4. The CDR3 sequence is 13 residues long. Germline assignment: CDR1 SNHLY and CDR2 FYNNEI. The chain's CDR3 is CASRLGQGNIQYF. The CDR3 nucleotides read TGTGCCAGCAGGCTAGGACAGGGGAACATTCAGTACTTC.

The V and J genes are TRBV7-2 and TRBJ2-5, with a possible D match to TRBD2 (6 bases). CDR1 is SGHTA and CDR2 is FQGNSA in the germline V gene. Between the trimmed V and J ends, which lost 4 bases and 4 bases, there was a span of 13 bases. This CDR3 spans 14 amino acids. This CDR3 reads CASSWGLEVETQYF. CDR3 DNA sequence: TGTGCCAGCAGCTGGGGACTCGAAGTAGAGACCCAGTACTTC.

The V gene is TRBV27, the J gene TRBJ2-2; 9 bases map to TRBD1. The junction had 5 bases not matched to a gene; V was cut back by 5 bases and J by 4 bases. The CDR3 contains 15 residues. Germline V gives CDR1 MNHEY, CDR2 SMNVEV (reference sequence). DNA of the CDR3: TGTGCCAGCAGTCCGGGACAGGGTATCACCGGGGAGCTGTTTTTT. It is translated as CASSPGQGITGELFF.

This clone was picked up one time. This chain connects TRBV7-2 to TRBJ2-7; 9 bases are a match to TRBD1. CDR3 length equals 15 residues. CDR1 is SGHTA, CDR2 FQGNSA, per germline. V dropped 5 bases and J dropped 4; count of bases not matched to a gene: 9. CDR3 in amino acids: CASSTSGTGRYEQYF. The CDR3 nucleotides read TGTGCCAGCAGCACCTCCGGGACAGGGAGATACGAGCAGTACTTC.

This sequence joins TRBV19 and TRBJ2-2; TRBD1 matches at 8 bases. Unmatched junction bases numbered 1, after V lost 3 bases and J lost 1 base. CDR3 length equals 15 residues. Germline CDR1 is LNHDA and CDR2 is SQIVND (reference sequence). The CDR3 protein is CASSIGTGNTGELFF. CDR3 coding DNA: TGTGCCAGTAGTATTGGGACAGGGAACACCGGGGAGCTGTTTTTT.

As DNA, the CDR3 is TGCAGCGGGGGACAGGGAAGCAATGAGCAGTTCTTC. Its translation: CSGGQGSNEQFF. The genes are TRBV29-1 and TRBJ2-1, with 9 nucleotides matching TRBD1. Trimming took 7 bases from V and 6 from J; bases not matched to a gene: 4. This CDR3 has 12 amino acids. Germline V lookup: CDR1 SQVTM, CDR2 ANQGSEA.